A selection of T cell receptor beta chains follows, all from one sample in a study of vaccination effects on CD4 cells after COVID-19. The antigens these receptors bind are not known. Measured with immunoSEQ multiplex PCR; TCRdb has only the in-frame clones, and not every one. The sample consists of approximately 40,000 clones, less than 85% of them appearing once. The sample was CD4+ T cells from PBMCs cultured without peptide, taken after COVID-19 vaccination. All receptors derive from a human donor who had a prior SARS-CoV-2 infection. The CDR3 runs from the conserved cysteine through the conserved F or W. The order of the fields is D gene, J gene, V gene, clone size, CDR3 protein, CDR3 DNA. The D gene is left open where the match is weak. Clone sizes are given selectively: once, few, many, or a class where the clone is expanded.

d_call: TRBD2
j_call: TRBJ2-1
v_call: TRBV5-4
clone_size: -
cdr3_aa: CASSLASGNFLSSYNEQFF
cdr3_nt: TGTGCCAGCAGCTTGGCTAGCGGGAATTTTTTGAGCTCCTACAATGAGCAGTTCTTC

d_call: TRBD1
j_call: TRBJ2-7
v_call: TRBV19
clone_size: -
cdr3_aa: CATSGTGRFEQYF
cdr3_nt: TGTGCCACCTCCGGGACAGGGAGATTCGAGCAGTACTTC

d_call: -
j_call: TRBJ1-1
v_call: TRBV5-1
clone_size: -
cdr3_aa: CASSQGRTAANTEAFF
cdr3_nt: TGCGCCAGCAGCCAAGGACGGACAGCCGCGAACACTGAAGCTTTCTTT

d_call: TRBD2
j_call: TRBJ2-2
v_call: TRBV13
clone_size: -
cdr3_aa: CASSLSGGTNTGELFF
cdr3_nt: TGTGCCAGCAGCCTTAGCGGGGGGACGAACACCGGGGAGCTGTTTTTT

d_call: -
j_call: TRBJ2-2
v_call: TRBV5-1
clone_size: -
cdr3_aa: CASSLGQTNTGELFF
cdr3_nt: TGCGCCAGCAGCTTGGGACAGACTAACACCGGGGAGCTGTTTTTT

d_call: TRBD2
j_call: TRBJ2-7
v_call: TRBV9
clone_size: -
cdr3_aa: CASSVGLAGGPYEQYF
cdr3_nt: TGTGCCAGCAGCGTGGGACTAGCGGGAGGTCCGTACGAGCAGTACTTC

d_call: TRBD1
j_call: TRBJ1-6
v_call: TRBV6-6
clone_size: -
cdr3_aa: CASSSDRAEYSPLHF
cdr3_nt: TGTGCCAGCAGTTCGGACAGGGCAGAGTATTCACCCCTCCACTTT

d_call: TRBD2
j_call: TRBJ2-1
v_call: TRBV9
clone_size: -
cdr3_aa: CASSVAGTSEQFF
cdr3_nt: TGTGCCAGCAGCGTAGCCGGGACTAGCGAGCAGTTCTTC

d_call: -
j_call: TRBJ2-7
v_call: TRBV30
clone_size: -
cdr3_aa: CAWGQYYEQYF
cdr3_nt: TGTGCCTGGGGACAGTACTACGAGCAGTACTTC

d_call: -
j_call: TRBJ1-2
v_call: TRBV27
clone_size: -
cdr3_aa: CASSFLRAQDFGYGYTF
cdr3_nt: TGTGCCAGCAGTTTTCTCCGGGCCCAGGATTTCGGGTATGGCTACACCTTC

d_call: -
j_call: TRBJ1-2
v_call: TRBV6-1
clone_size: -
cdr3_aa: CASSERGGDYGYTF
cdr3_nt: TGTGCCAGCAGTGAACGGGGAGGGGACTATGGCTACACCTTC

d_call: -
j_call: TRBJ2-1
v_call: TRBV7-3
clone_size: -
cdr3_aa: CASSLTGGEGEQFF
cdr3_nt: TGTGCCAGCAGCTTAACGGGGGGAGAGGGAGAGCAGTTCTTC

d_call: -
j_call: TRBJ2-3
v_call: TRBV7-3
clone_size: -
cdr3_aa: CASSFEITRATDTQYF
cdr3_nt: TGTGCCAGCAGCTTTGAAATTACGAGGGCCACAGATACGCAGTATTTT

d_call: -
j_call: TRBJ2-4
v_call: TRBV9
clone_size: -
cdr3_aa: CASSVEVVGVLQYF
cdr3_nt: TGTGCCAGCAGCGTAGAAGTAGTGGGGGTACTTCAGTACTTC

d_call: TRBD2
j_call: TRBJ2-7
v_call: TRBV3-1/TRBV3-2
clone_size: few
cdr3_aa: CASSQRLAGPYEQYF
cdr3_nt: TGTGCCAGCAGCCAGAGACTAGCGGGTCCTTACGAGCAGTACTTC

d_call: -
j_call: TRBJ1-3
v_call: TRBV5-4
clone_size: -
cdr3_aa: CASSYGLGGGSGNTIYF
cdr3_nt: TGTGCCAGCAGCTACGGCCTCGGGGGAGGCTCTGGAAACACCATATATTTT

d_call: -
j_call: TRBJ1-1
v_call: TRBV18
clone_size: -
cdr3_aa: CASSLQGRTEAFF
cdr3_nt: TGTGCCAGCTCACTTCAGGGACGGACTGAAGCTTTCTTT

d_call: TRBD2
j_call: TRBJ2-3
v_call: TRBV7-9
clone_size: -
cdr3_aa: CASSPYGSGGASNTQYF
cdr3_nt: TGTGCCAGCAGCCCGTACGGTAGCGGGGGGGCCTCGAATACGCAGTATTTT

d_call: -
j_call: TRBJ1-4
v_call: TRBV10-3
clone_size: -
cdr3_aa: CAISELNQNEKLFF
cdr3_nt: TGTGCCATCAGTGAGTTGAACCAGAATGAAAAACTGTTTTTT

d_call: TRBD1
j_call: TRBJ2-3
v_call: TRBV5-6
clone_size: -
cdr3_aa: CASSEQGQPWTDTQYF
cdr3_nt: TGTGCCAGCAGCGAACAGGGACAGCCGTGGACAGATACGCAGTATTTT

d_call: -
j_call: TRBJ1-3
v_call: TRBV19
clone_size: few
cdr3_aa: CASSMGHRKANTIYF
cdr3_nt: TGTGCCAGTAGTATGGGACACAGGAAAGCAAACACCATATATTTT

d_call: -
j_call: TRBJ2-1
v_call: TRBV4-1
clone_size: few
cdr3_aa: CASSRIDSYNEQFF
cdr3_nt: TGCGCCAGCAGCCGGATCGACTCCTACAATGAGCAGTTCTTC

d_call: -
j_call: TRBJ1-6
v_call: TRBV9
clone_size: -
cdr3_aa: CASSVLTYNSPLHF
cdr3_nt: TGTGCCAGCAGCGTCCTGACGTATAATTCACCCCTCCACTTT

d_call: -
j_call: TRBJ1-5
v_call: TRBV2
clone_size: once
cdr3_aa: CASRGAGNQPQHF
cdr3_nt: TGTGCCAGCAGGGGCGCGGGCAATCAGCCCCAGCATTTT

d_call: -
j_call: TRBJ2-7
v_call: TRBV10-1
clone_size: -
cdr3_aa: CASFRGSYEQYF
cdr3_nt: TGCGCCAGCTTCAGGGGTTCTTACGAGCAGTACTTC

d_call: -
j_call: TRBJ1-5
v_call: TRBV29-1
clone_size: -
cdr3_aa: CSVWDPSREQPQHF
cdr3_nt: TGCAGCGTCTGGGACCCCTCAAGGGAGCAGCCCCAGCATTTT

d_call: TRBD2
j_call: TRBJ2-5
v_call: TRBV25-1
clone_size: -
cdr3_aa: CASGLAGGRETQYF
cdr3_nt: TGTGCCAGCGGACTAGCGGGGGGGCGGGAGACCCAGTACTTC

d_call: -
j_call: TRBJ1-1
v_call: TRBV12-3/TRBV12-4
clone_size: once
cdr3_aa: CASSSLGDTEAFF
cdr3_nt: TGTGCCAGCAGCAGTCTCGGGGACACTGAAGCTTTCTTT

d_call: -
j_call: TRBJ2-7
v_call: TRBV18
clone_size: -
cdr3_aa: CASSRAITGFYEQYF
cdr3_nt: TGTGCCAGCTCACGCGCGATAACAGGGTTTTACGAGCAGTACTTC

d_call: -
j_call: TRBJ2-5
v_call: TRBV2
clone_size: -
cdr3_aa: CASSEVRETQYF
cdr3_nt: TGTGCCAGCAGTGAGGTTAGAGAGACCCAGTACTTC

d_call: -
j_call: TRBJ2-3
v_call: TRBV18
clone_size: -
cdr3_aa: CASSPWRDLTDTQYF
cdr3_nt: TGTGCCAGCTCACCTTGGCGGGACCTCACAGATACGCAGTATTTT

d_call: -
j_call: TRBJ2-7
v_call: TRBV6-1
clone_size: -
cdr3_aa: CASSELLTSSYEQYF
cdr3_nt: TGTGCCAGCAGTGAGTTACTTACGAGCTCCTACGAGCAGTACTTC

d_call: TRBD2
j_call: TRBJ2-3
v_call: TRBV7-3
clone_size: -
cdr3_aa: CASSGTSGYTQYF
cdr3_nt: TGTGCCAGCAGCGGGACTAGCGGGTATACGCAGTATTTT

d_call: -
j_call: TRBJ1-4
v_call: TRBV18
clone_size: -
cdr3_aa: CASSPERDTGSSTNEKLFF
cdr3_nt: TGTGCCAGCTCACCCGAACGGGACACCGGGTCCTCGACTAATGAAAAACTGTTTTTT